Described below is a single TCR beta chain sequence and its context. Its target is not known. This record belongs to a study of Ad26.COV2.S vaccination and SARS-CoV-2 variants. Study-wide points: There was a possibility that the TCR breadth and depth analyses underestimated total T cell responses. Substantial response breadth was reportedly seen for spike-specific CD8+ and CD4+ T cells after vaccination. Researchers reported similar non-spike TCR breadth in vaccine and placebo recipients. It was vaccine recipients, not placebo recipients, who had the higher spike-specific TCR breadth.

Generated by immunoSEQ multiplex PCR, the TCRdb table keeps only in-frame clones and is missing some. Of tens of thousands of clones in the sample, roughly 85% were seen once. With 3 bases removed from V and 1 base from J, the gap between germline ends came to 14 bases. Germline CDR1 is KGHDR and CDR2 is SFDVKD. There are 16 residues in the CDR3. This TCR came from a human donor who had recovered from COVID-19. The sequenced sample was peripheral blood, obtained after recovery from COVID-19. This chain uses TRBV24-1 with TRBJ2-5, with a weak D call TRBD2 (5 bases). The CDR3 DNA reads TGTGCCACCAGTGATGCGCCACGCGGGCCCCAAGAGACCCAGTACTTC. It yields the protein CATSDAPRGPQETQYF.